The entry below gives a single TCR beta chain sequence along with its context. This CDR3 region has 16 residues. The germline CDR1 and CDR2 sequences are MNHEY and SMNVEV (reference sequence). V lost 5 bases, J lost 4 bases, and 20 bases lay in between. This sample stems from a study of cytomegalovirus exposure and HLA in healthy donors. The PCR contained 60 Vbeta and 13 Jbeta primers. Here immunoSEQ multiplex PCR was the method, and the copy in TCRdb shows in-frame clones only, minus some. The sample comprises under 200,000 clones, roughly an eighth of which are singletons, and about 8% rests with the top ten.

Material for sequencing was PBMCs. The chain has TRBV27 and TRBJ2-5; tentative D call: TRBD2 (7 bases). The source is a man in his forties or fifties in good health and CMV-seropositive. The CDR3 coding sequence is TGTGCCAGCAGTACTGGGGAGGGGGGGATAGGAGAGACCCAGTACTTC. It specifies CASSTGEGGIGETQYF.